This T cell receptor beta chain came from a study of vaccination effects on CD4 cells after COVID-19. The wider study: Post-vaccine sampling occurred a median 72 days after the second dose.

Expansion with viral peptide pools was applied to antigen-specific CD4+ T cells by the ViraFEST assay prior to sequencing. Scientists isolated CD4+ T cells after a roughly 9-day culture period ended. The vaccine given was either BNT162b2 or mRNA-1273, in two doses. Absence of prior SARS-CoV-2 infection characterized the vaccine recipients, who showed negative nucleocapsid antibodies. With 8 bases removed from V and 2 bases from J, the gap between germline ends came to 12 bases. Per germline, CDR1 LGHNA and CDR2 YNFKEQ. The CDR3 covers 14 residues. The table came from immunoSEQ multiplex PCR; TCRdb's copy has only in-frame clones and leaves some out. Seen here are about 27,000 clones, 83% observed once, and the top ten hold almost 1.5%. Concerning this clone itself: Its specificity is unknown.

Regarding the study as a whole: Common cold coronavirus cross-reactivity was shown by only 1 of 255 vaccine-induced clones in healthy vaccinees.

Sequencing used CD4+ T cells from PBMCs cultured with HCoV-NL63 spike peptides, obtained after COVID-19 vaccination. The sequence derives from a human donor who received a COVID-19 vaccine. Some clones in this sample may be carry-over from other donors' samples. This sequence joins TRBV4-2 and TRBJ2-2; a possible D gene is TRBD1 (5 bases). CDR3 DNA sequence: TGTGCCAGCGGCCGGACACAAAACACCGGGGAGCTGTTTTTT. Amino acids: CASGRTQNTGELFF.